The 8 T cell receptor beta chains listed next were all sequenced from one sample in a study of cytomegalovirus exposure and HLA in healthy donors. PCR amplification relied on 60 Vbeta primers (plus 13 Jbeta primers). Data came from immunoSEQ multiplex PCR; TCRdb stores just in-frame clones and leaves some out. The data contain more than 95,000 clones, 60% to 85% of them singletons. The sample consisted of PBMCs. These receptors were collected from a female donor in good health and CMV-seronegative.

This chain uses TRBV7-9 with TRBJ1-2; no definite D call. Looked up from germline, CDR1 is SEHNR and CDR2 is FQNEAQ (reference sequence). V was pared by 1 base and J by 6 bases, with 15 bases between. The CDR3 has 15 residues. The CDR3 DNA is TGTGCCAGCAGCTTAGTGGCCACCCAAGCGAATGGCTACACCTTC. Protein sequence: CASSLVATQANGYTF.

This chain joins TRBV25-1 and TRBJ2-3; D is undetermined. V was clipped by 6 bases and J by 1 base, with 8 bases between them. CDR1 and CDR2 (germline): MGHDK, SYGVNS. The CDR3 extends over 13 amino acids. The CDR3, as DNA: TGTGCCAGCAGGCTAGGCGGCACAGATACGCAGTATTTT. Amino acids: CASRLGGTDTQYF.

The genes are TRBV10-1 and TRBJ1-1; perhaps TRBD1 as D (6 bases). V lost 4 bases, J lost 5 bases, and 17 bases lay in between. Looked up from germline, CDR1 is WNHNN and CDR2 is SYGVQD (reference sequence). The CDR3 spans 15 residues. The CDR3: CASSGTGRGNTEAFF. The CDR3 region has the DNA TGCGCCAGCAGTGGTACAGGGCGGGGGAATACTGAAGCTTTCTTT.

The rearrangement uses TRBV19 and TRBJ1-2, with no clear D. The CDR3 spans 12 residues. The germline V gene has CDR1 LNHDA and CDR2 SQIVND (reference sequence). V shed 3 bases and J shed 1 base, with 3 bases lying between them. CDR3 residues: CASSISNYGYTF. The CDR3 DNA sequence: TGTGCCAGTAGTATTAGTAACTATGGCTACACCTTC.

The chain has TRBV28 and TRBJ2-7; a possible D gene is TRBD1 (6 bases). The CDR3 runs to 12 residues. Trimming took off 5 bases at V and 8 bases at J, with 13 bases between the two ends. Germline CDR1 reads MDHEN; CDR2 reads SYDVKM. CDR3 sequence: CASSLQGVKQYF. DNA for the CDR3: TGTGCCAGCAGTCTACAGGGAGTAAAGCAGTACTTC.

This clone was counted a few times. The rearrangement links TRBV6-1 to TRBJ1-2, with TRBD1 matching over 10 bases. The CDR3 is 13 residues long. J was trimmed by 7 bases and V by 6 bases; bases with no gene match: 5. Germline V CDR1 and CDR2: MNHNS, SASEGT. CDR3 amino acids: CASRGTGASGYTF. The CDR3, as DNA: TGTGCCAGCAGGGGGACAGGGGCTAGTGGCTACACCTTC.

The rearrangement uses TRBV7-2 and TRBJ2-7; the match to TRBD2 covers 9 bases. The CDR3 covers 17 residues. Looked up from germline, CDR1 is SGHTA and CDR2 is FQGNSA. Losses at the gene ends were 1 base for V and 5 bases for J; bases not matched to a gene: 12. The CDR3 sequence is CASSLVFVAGEGHEQYF. CDR3 sequence (DNA): TGTGCCAGCAGCTTAGTTTTTGTAGCGGGAGAGGGCCACGAGCAGTACTTC.

This chain connects TRBV6-1 to TRBJ1-5; 8 nucleotides line up with TRBD1. Germline V CDR1 and CDR2: MNHNS, SASEGT. The CDR3 length is 15 residues. The junction had 6 bases not matched to a gene; V was cut back by 5 bases and J by 3 bases. This chain's CDR3 is CASSNQGQVNQPQHF. The CDR3 nucleotides are TGTGCCAGCAGTAACCAGGGACAGGTCAATCAGCCCCAGCATTTT.